This entry concerns a single T cell receptor beta chain. The CDR3 sequence is 14 residues long. CDR1 and CDR2 (germline): SGHNT, YYREEE (reference sequence). V was cut by 4 bases and J by 4 bases, with 15 bases left in between. Replicate PCRs for unsorted PBMC used roughly 320 ng DNA (about 30,000 T cell genomes). This table comes from immunoSEQ multiplex PCR, and its TCRdb copy is limited to in-frame clones, with some not included. Here the sample spans about half a million clones, around 73% being singletons. This sample stems from a study of shared clonotypes between healthy human individuals. This sequence was found in a woman in her forties in good health. Some clones in this sample may be carry-over from other donors' samples. This sequence joins TRBV5-4 and TRBJ2-7, with D tentatively TRBD1 or TRBD2 (5 bases each). The sequenced sample was PBMCs. Written as DNA, the CDR3 is TGTGCCAGCAGCCCTGAGGGACCGCTTTACGAGCAGTACTTC. It yields the protein CASSPEGPLYEQYF.